This T cell receptor (beta chain) was sequenced in a study of CXCR3-negative and CXCR3-positive naive CD8 T cells. About this clonotype: Its antigen is not identified.

The germline V gene encodes CDR1 SEHNR and CDR2 FQNEAQ (reference sequence). CDR3 size: 17 residues. Study-wide points: Both naive subsets had comparably high diversity; memory CD8+ cells much lower. Researchers report that CXCR3-positive naive cells carry more hydrophobic TRB CDR3s than CXCR3-negative naive cells. After cryopreservation, CXCR3 expression dropped partially; most assays used fresh PBMCs.

The libraries of TRB cDNA were constructed through 5' RACE using UMI labels. TCRdb processed the 5' RACE reads again and assigns one entry to each CDR3 protein, with no DNA. The table lists about 120,000 distinct CDR3 sequences. This receptor was taken from a human donor in good health. Some clones in this sample may be carry-over from other donors' samples. The chain employs TRBV7-9 and TRBJ2-1; TCRdb outputs TRBD2, but without DNA this stays unchecked. The sample comprised naive CXCR3+ CD8+ T cells from blood. Subset here: CD45RO-CCR7+CD27+CD95- naive CD8+ T cells expressing CXCR3 (TNR3+). The CDR3 sequence is CASSLAVSREGQNEQFF.